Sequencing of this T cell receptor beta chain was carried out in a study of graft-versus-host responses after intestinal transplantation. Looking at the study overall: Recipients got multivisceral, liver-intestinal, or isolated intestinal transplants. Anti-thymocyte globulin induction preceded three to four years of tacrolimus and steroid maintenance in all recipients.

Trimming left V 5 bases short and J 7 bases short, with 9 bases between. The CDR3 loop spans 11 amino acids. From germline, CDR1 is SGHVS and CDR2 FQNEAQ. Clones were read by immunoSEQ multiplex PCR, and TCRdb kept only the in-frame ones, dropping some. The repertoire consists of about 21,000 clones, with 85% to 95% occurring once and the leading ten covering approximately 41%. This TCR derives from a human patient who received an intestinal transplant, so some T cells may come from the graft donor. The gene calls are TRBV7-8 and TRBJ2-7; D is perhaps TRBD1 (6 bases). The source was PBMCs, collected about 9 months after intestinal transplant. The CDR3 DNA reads TGTGCCAGCAGCGCAGGGGTAGAGCAGTACTTC. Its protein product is CASSAGVEQYF.